One sample yielded the 32 T cell receptor beta chains listed below, sequenced in a study of patients and donors after allogeneic stem cell transplantation. MiXCR, applied by TCRdb to the RT-PCR reads, yields one record per CDR3 protein. This sample carries more than 850,000 distinct CDR3 sequences, about a sixth of them seen once, and the ten largest clones take 5% to 6.5%. Input material: blood, either unsorted or a sorted T cell fraction (not recorded which). The origin of the receptors is a human donor who was either an allogeneic HSCT recipient or a stem cell or donor lymphocyte infusion donor (not recorded which). It is not recorded whose cells these are; they may come from a transplant donor.

This clonotype was observed a handful of times. The genes are TRBV12-3 or TRBV12-4 and TRBJ1-3; tentative D call: TRBD1 (5 bases). V gave up 4 bases and J gave up 4 bases, with 11 bases separating them. The CDR3 contains 14 residues. The CDR3 sequence is CASSSRRDGNTIYF. The CDR3 region has the DNA TGTGCCAGCAGTTCGCGAAGGGACGGAAACACCATATATTTT.

This clonotype was counted a few times. This chain uses TRBV6-2 or TRBV6-3 with TRBJ2-7; 12 nucleotides line up with TRBD1. The CDR3 is 15 amino acids. CDR1 is MNHEY and CDR2 is SVGEGT in the germline V gene. V dropped 6 bases and J dropped 5; count of bases not matched to a gene: 8. This CDR3 reads CASSRGTGGIHEQYF. CDR3 in DNA: TGTGCCAGCAGCCGTGGGACAGGGGGCATCCACGAGCAGTACTTC.

This chain uses TRBV7-2 with TRBJ1-1; unclear D gene. The CDR3 spans 14 residues. V was clipped by 1 base and J by 11 bases, with 17 bases between them. Per the germline V gene, CDR1 is SGHTA and CDR2 is FQGNSA. CDR3 sequence: CASSLEQIVGRAFF. CDR3 nucleotide sequence: TGTGCCAGCAGCTTAGAACAGATAGTGGGGAGGGCTTTCTTT.

The chain uses TRBV9 and TRBJ2-3, with no clear D. CDR1 and CDR2 from the germline V gene are SGDLS and YYNGEE. Trimming took 0 bases from V and 2 from J, leaving 10 bases between them. The CDR3 extends over 15 amino acids. As DNA, the CDR3 is TGTGCCAGCAGCGTAGTTGGCTCGATCACAGATACGCAGTATTTT. Translation: CASSVVGSITDTQYF.

The chain combines TRBV12-3 or TRBV12-4 with TRBJ1-4; D gene ambiguous. The length of the CDR3 is 17 residues. V was clipped by 6 bases and J by 0 bases, with 17 bases between them. The CDR3 DNA sequence: TGTGCCAGCAGGCCCCAGAAGAGGCGGGCAACTAATGAAAAACTGTTTTTT. Translating it yields CASRPQKRRATNEKLFF.

This clonotype was counted at least ten times. The rearrangement uses TRBV7-2 and TRBJ1-2; TRBD1 is a possible D gene (5 bases). V dropped 0 bases and J dropped 8 bases, with 13 bases sitting between them. Germline values: CDR1 SGHTA, CDR2 FQGNSA. This CDR3 has 14 residues. CDR3 bases: TGTGCCAGCAGCTTAGCTGGCAGGGAACAAGGCTACACCTTC. Its translation: CASSLAGREQGYTF. Variable domain in full (rest from reference TRBV7-2 and TRBJ1-2): GAGVSQSPSNKVTEKGKDVELRCDPISGHTALYWYRQSLGQGLEFLIYFQGNSAPDKSGLPSDRFSAERTGGSVSTLTIQRTQQEDSAVYLCASSLAGREQGYTFGSGTRLTVV.

The V and J genes are TRBV10-3 and TRBJ2-3; 7 nucleotides match TRBD2. Germline V lookup: CDR1 ENHRY, CDR2 SYGVKD. V was pared by 3 bases and J by 4 bases, with 10 bases of the junction left unmatched. The CDR3 has 16 residues. CDR3 sequence: CAISEILARAADTQYF. Written as DNA, the CDR3 is TGTGCCATCAGTGAAATACTAGCGAGGGCCGCAGATACGCAGTATTTT.

This clonotype has only a few counts. The chain couples TRBV25-1 to TRBJ2-7; D might be TRBD2 (6 bases). V was clipped by 4 bases and J by 4 bases, with 14 bases between them. Germline-derived CDR1 and CDR2 are MGHDK and SYGVNS. The CDR3 covers 14 residues. In nucleotides, the CDR3 is TGTGCCAGCAGTGCAGGGTGGAGGGTGTACGAGCAGTACTTC. Translated, it gives CASSAGWRVYEQYF.

This clonotype was detected only a few times. The V gene is TRBV24-1, the J gene TRBJ2-3, with a possible D match to TRBD1 (6 bases). CDR1 KGHDR and CDR2 SFDVKD come from the germline V gene. The CDR3 totals 13 residues. The ends were cut back, 11 bases at V and 0 bases at J, with 11 bases in the middle. Here the CDR3 reads CAITDRSTDTQYF. CDR3 DNA sequence: TGTGCCATAACCGACAGGAGCACAGATACGCAGTATTTT.

This rearrangement joins TRBV20-1 to TRBJ2-1, with 7 nucleotides matching TRBD2. The CDR3 consists of 16 residues. Looked up from germline, CDR1 is DFQATT and CDR2 is SNEGSKA (reference sequence). V trimming: 4 bases; J trimming: 1 base; junction bases outside the gene matches: 10. CDR3 in DNA: TGCAGTGCTACTCCCTTTACTAGCGAGTCCTACAATGAGCAGTTCTTC. It translates to CSATPFTSESYNEQFF.

This clonotype was detected a few times. The chain joins TRBV12-3 or TRBV12-4 to TRBJ2-2; tentatively, D is TRBD1 (6 bases). The CDR3 extends over 16 amino acids. The germline V and J ends were trimmed by 5 bases and 2 bases, with 15 bases remaining between them. CDR3: CASSPNRVSNTGELFF. CDR3 bases: TGTGCCAGCAGTCCCAACAGGGTTTCAAACACCGGGGAGCTGTTTTTT.

The chain employs TRBV20-1 and TRBJ1-1; D is ambiguous. Trimming took off 5 bases at V and 1 base at J, with 17 bases between the two ends. CDR1 is DFQATT and CDR2 is SNEGSKA in the germline V gene (reference sequence). This CDR3 comprises 15 residues. The CDR3 sequence: CSALRTGWENTEAFF. The CDR3 DNA reads as TGCAGTGCTCTCCGCACGGGGTGGGAGAACACTGAAGCTTTCTTT.

This clonotype came up many times. The chain links TRBV29-1 to TRBJ1-1; possibly TRBD1 for D (6 bases). Germline V gene sequence: CDR1 SQVTM, CDR2 ANQGSEA. V shed 4 bases and J shed 2 bases, with 11 bases lying between them. The CDR3 is made up of 13 amino acids. This chain's CDR3 is CSVGGQGNTEAFF. The CDR3 coding sequence is TGCAGCGTTGGGGGACAAGGAAACACTGAAGCTTTCTTT.

Of note for this clonotype: This sequence may be a read error, since a much larger clone differs from it by one base. The chain employs TRBV20-1 and TRBJ2-2, with a possible D match to TRBD2 (6 bases). The CDR3 extends over 14 amino acids. CDR1 and CDR2 from the germline V gene are DFQATT and SNEGSKA (reference sequence). In DNA form, the CDR3 reads TGCAGTGCTCCGCGGGGACGGATGACCGCGGAGCTGTTTTTT. Protein sequence: CSAPRGRMTAELFF.

This clonotype occurred a few times. V usage is TRBV4-1 and J usage is TRBJ2-1; no clear D gene. The ends were cut back, 0 bases at V and 10 bases at J, with 10 bases in the middle. CDR1 is MGHRA, CDR2 YSYEKL, per germline. This CDR3 has 13 amino acids. The CDR3 spells CASSQDDLDEQFF. The CDR3 region has the DNA TGCGCCAGCAGCCAAGACGACTTGGACGAGCAGTTCTTC.

The chain uses TRBV27 and TRBJ1-4; 8 bases fit TRBD1. The CDR3 runs 17 residues. J was trimmed by 5 bases and V by 6 bases; bases with no gene match: 14. CDR1 and CDR2 from the germline V gene are MNHEY and SMNVEV (reference sequence). This CDR3 reads CASSPLRNRGENEKLFF. CDR3 bases: TGTGCCAGCAGCCCCCTTAGGAACAGGGGGGAAAATGAAAAACTGTTTTTT.

This chain joins TRBV5-6 and TRBJ1-5; maybe TRBD1 (6 bases). Germline CDR1 is SGHDT and CDR2 is YYEEEE. The germline V and J ends were trimmed by 0 bases and 0 bases, with 13 bases remaining between them. The CDR3 runs to 17 residues. The CDR3 DNA follows: TGTGCCAGCAGCTTGGATGGGGGGCTGGGTAGCAATCAGCCCCAGCATTTT. Translation: CASSLDGGLGSNQPQHF. The full variable domain, with the rest looked up from reference TRBV5-6 and TRBJ1-5, is DAGVTQSPTHLIKTRGQQVTLRCSPKSGHDTVSWYQQALGQGPQFIFQYYEEEERQRGNFPDRFSGHQFPNYSSELNVNALLLGDSALYLCASSLDGGLGSNQPQHFGDGTRLSIL.

The V gene is TRBV4-1, the J gene TRBJ1-1; no clear D. The CDR3 loop spans 15 amino acids. Germline V gene sequence: CDR1 MGHRA, CDR2 YSYEKL. Trimming cost V 0 bases and J 5 bases, with 13 bases left between them. CDR3 protein: CASSQDIAPKTEAFF. CDR3 in DNA: TGCGCCAGCAGCCAAGATATAGCCCCTAAGACTGAAGCTTTCTTT.

This clonotype was counted ten times or more. The chain carries TRBV12-3 or TRBV12-4 and TRBJ1-5; D is unresolved. Trimming pared 6 bases from V and 3 bases from J, leaving 6 bases between. The length of the CDR3 is 12 residues. CDR3 sequence reads: CASSATNQPQHF. The CDR3 DNA reads as TGTGCCAGCAGCGCCACCAATCAGCCCCAGCATTTT.

The genes are TRBV5-1 and TRBJ1-4; D gene ambiguous. Germline V gene sequence: CDR1 SGHRS, CDR2 YFSETQ. This CDR3 comprises 16 residues. V lost 0 bases and J lost 0, with 9 bases in between. The DNA for the CDR3 is TGCGCCAGCAGCTTGGGGGCATTCTCAACTAATGAAAAACTGTTTTTT. As protein: CASSLGAFSTNEKLFF.

The V call is TRBV5-1, the J call TRBJ2-1; D is possibly TRBD1 (5 bases). Between the trimmed V and J ends, which lost 4 bases and 0 bases, there was a span of 8 bases. CDR1 and CDR2 from the germline V gene are SGHRS and YFSETQ. CDR3 length equals 14 residues. The CDR3 region has the DNA TGCGCCAGCAGCGCCGACAGCTCCTACAATGAGCAGTTCTTC. Protein sequence: CASSADSSYNEQFF.

The sample holds a few counts of this clonotype. V usage is TRBV11-2 and J usage is TRBJ2-7; D possibly corresponds to TRBD1 (6 bases). CDR1 SGHAT and CDR2 FQNNGV come from the germline V gene. The V gene lost 4 bases and the J gene lost 4 bases, with 17 bases spanning the gap. The CDR3 has 15 residues. The CDR3 DNA is TGTGCCAGCAGCTCCGAGGGAAGGGGGTATTACGAGCAGTACTTC. Translated: CASSSEGRGYYEQYF.

V is TRBV5-1 and J is TRBJ1-6; TRBD1 is a possible D gene (6 bases). The CDR3 loop spans 12 amino acids. Trimming pared 3 bases from V and 11 bases from J, leaving 9 bases between. The germline V gene has CDR1 SGHRS and CDR2 YFSETQ. The DNA of the CDR3 is TGCGCCAGCAGCTACGACAGGCCACCCCTCCACTTT. Translated, it gives CASSYDRPPLHF.

The rearrangement links TRBV6-1 to TRBJ2-3; 8 bases fit TRBD2. The CDR3 is 15 amino acids. Unmatched junction bases numbered 7, after V lost 6 bases and J lost 2 bases. CDR1 is MNHNS, CDR2 SASEGT, per germline. The DNA for the CDR3 is TGTGCCAGCAGCCATACTAGCGGAACCACAGATACGCAGTATTTT. Encoded protein: CASSHTSGTTDTQYF.

This clonotype was observed a few times. The gene calls are TRBV4-1 and TRBJ2-1; no clear D. Germline V CDR1 and CDR2: MGHRA, YSYEKL. This CDR3 has 14 residues. Trimming removed 4 bases at V and 10 bases at J, with 17 bases between. CDR3 coding DNA: TGCGCCAGCAGCCCTGAGGCGCGAGCGAACGAGCAGTTCTTC. This translates into CASSPEARANEQFF.

This clonotype was counted ten times or more. The chain has TRBV25-1 and TRBJ1-1, with D possibly being TRBD1 (6 bases). CDR1 MGHDK and CDR2 SYGVNS come from the germline V gene. The CDR3 totals 13 residues. Trimming removed 10 bases from V and 0 bases from J, with 12 bases in between. CDR3 coding DNA: TGTGCCACCAGGGGAGGATTGAACACTGAAGCTTTCTTT. Encoded protein: CATRGGLNTEAFF.

A few counts support this clonotype. The J gene is TRBJ2-1, the V gene TRBV20-1; maybe TRBD2 (5 bases). The CDR3 is made up of 14 amino acids. Looked up from germline, CDR1 is DFQATT and CDR2 is SNEGSKA (reference sequence). Trimming removed 2 bases from V and 4 bases from J, with 12 bases in between. The CDR3 reads CSARTGLAYNEQFF. The CDR3 DNA is TGCAGTGCTAGAACGGGATTAGCTTACAATGAGCAGTTCTTC.

The chain employs TRBV20-1 and TRBJ2-3; 7 bases map to TRBD1. The germline V gene has CDR1 DFQATT and CDR2 SNEGSKA (reference sequence). Trimming took 2 bases from V and 2 from J; bases not matched to a gene: 7. The CDR3 contains 15 residues. As DNA, the CDR3 is TGCAGTGCTAGAACCTGGGACAGACTCACAGATACGCAGTATTTT. Protein product: CSARTWDRLTDTQYF.

The V gene is TRBV6-1, the J gene TRBJ2-5, with 8 bases lining up with TRBD2. V lost 6 bases to trimming and J lost 5 bases; unmatched junction nucleotides: 8. Germline V gene data show CDR1 as MNHNS and CDR2 as SASEGT. This CDR3 comprises 14 residues. CDR3: CASSPSSGYETQYF. Here the CDR3 DNA reads TGTGCCAGCAGCCCCTCTAGCGGGTATGAGACCCAGTACTTC.

This clonotype has just a few counts. This CDR3 is CASSSTRLAARRETQYF. The CDR3 bases are TGTGCCAGCAGTTCTACCCGACTGGCTGCCCGCCGAGAGACCCAGTACTTC. The chain employs TRBV27 and TRBJ2-5; no firm D call. The germline CDR1 and CDR2 sequences are MNHEY and SMNVEV (reference sequence). The CDR3 runs 17 residues. Between the trimmed V and J ends, which lost 4 bases and 4 bases, there was a span of 22 bases.

V is TRBV3-1 and J is TRBJ2-6; no clear D gene. The CDR3 runs 15 residues. The germline V gene has CDR1 LGHDT and CDR2 YNNKEL (reference sequence). The V gene lost 4 bases and the J gene lost 2 bases, with 9 bases spanning the gap. The CDR3 here is CASSRTGAGANVLTF. DNA for the CDR3: TGTGCCAGCAGCCGAACCGGAGCTGGGGCCAACGTCCTGACTTTC.

This clonotype was picked up many times. Germline is not matched at one junction end, which may reflect a read error. The rearrangement links TRBV5-1 to TRBJ2-1; D is unresolved. Germline CDR1 is SGHRS and CDR2 is YFSETQ. CDR3 length: 13 amino acids. The CDR3 loop reads CASSLASYNEQFF. DNA for the CDR3: TGTGCCAGCAGTTTAGCATCCTACAATGAGCAGTTCTTC.